This TCR beta chain was found in a study of lymphopenia after photon versus proton radiotherapy. TCRdb's table, derived via immunoSEQ multiplex PCR, lists solely in-frame clones and lacks some. Among around 33,000 clones listed, roughly 89% were seen once. This CDR3 is 15 amino acids long. Trimming cost V 2 bases and J 5 bases; bases outside gene matches: 8. Germline assignment: CDR1 KGHSH and CDR2 LQKENI. The receptor comes from a woman in her 70s with pancreatic cancer. Some clones in this sample may be carry-over from other donors' samples. The chain has TRBV18 and TRBJ2-7, with 8 bases fitting TRBD2. The sample was peripheral blood, taken from a patient treated with proton-based radiotherapy. The DNA of the CDR3 is TGTGCCAGCTCACCAAGAACGGGAGGGTTCCACGAGCAGTACTTC. Translating gives CASSPRTGGFHEQYF.